This paragraph covers one T cell receptor beta chain sequence. The sample comes from a study of T-cell reconstitution after alpha-beta-depleted transplantation in children. This CDR3 region has 13 residues. Germline V gene sequence: CDR1 MNHNS, CDR2 SASEGT. Trimming shortened V by 7 bases and J by 1 base, and 9 bases separated the two germline ends. A library of TCRbeta sequences, prepared with unique molecular identifiers, was generated. MiXCR, applied by TCRdb to the PCR reads, yields one record per CDR3 protein. This sample has some 500,000 distinct CDR3 sequences, with about 33% found just once. The source material was PBMCs from the stem cell graft donor, sampled from the stem cell graft. The chain joins TRBV6-1 to TRBJ2-3; D unresolved. The clonotype comes from a human donor who donated a stem cell graft to a child with aplastic anemia. CDR3 DNA sequence: TGTGCCAGCATTCAGCCAGGCACAGATACGCAGTATTTT. As protein: CASIQPGTDTQYF.